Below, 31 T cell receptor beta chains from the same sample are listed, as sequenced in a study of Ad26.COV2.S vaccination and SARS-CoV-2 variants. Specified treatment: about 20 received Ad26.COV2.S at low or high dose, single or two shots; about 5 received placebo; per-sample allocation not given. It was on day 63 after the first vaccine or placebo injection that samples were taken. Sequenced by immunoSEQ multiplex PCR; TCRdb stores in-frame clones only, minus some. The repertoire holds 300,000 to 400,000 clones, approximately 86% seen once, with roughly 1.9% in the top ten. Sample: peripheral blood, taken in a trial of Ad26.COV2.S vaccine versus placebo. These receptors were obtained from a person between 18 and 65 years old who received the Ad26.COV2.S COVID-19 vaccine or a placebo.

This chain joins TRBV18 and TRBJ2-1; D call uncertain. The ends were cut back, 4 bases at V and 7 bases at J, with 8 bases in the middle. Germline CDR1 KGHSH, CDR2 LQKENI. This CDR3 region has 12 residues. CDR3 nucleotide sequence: TGTGCCAGCTCACATCCTAGGAATGAGCAGTTCTTC. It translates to CASSHPRNEQFF.

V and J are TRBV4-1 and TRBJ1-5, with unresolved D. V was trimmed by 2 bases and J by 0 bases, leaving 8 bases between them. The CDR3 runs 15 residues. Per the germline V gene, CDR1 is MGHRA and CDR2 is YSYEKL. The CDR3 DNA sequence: TGCGCCAGCAGCCAAACACCTTATAGCAATCAGCCCCAGCATTTT. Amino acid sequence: CASSQTPYSNQPQHF.

This CDR3 reads CASSYHSDRDEEKLFF. In nucleotides, the CDR3 is TGTGCCAGCAGTTACCATTCAGACAGGGATGAGGAAAAACTGTTTTTT. The chain is built from TRBV6-5 and TRBJ1-4, with 7 bases aligning to TRBD1. This CDR3 contains 16 residues. Trimming at V came to 2 bases and at J to 8 bases, leaving 11 bases not matched to a gene. The germline gives CDR1 MNHEY, CDR2 SVGAGI.

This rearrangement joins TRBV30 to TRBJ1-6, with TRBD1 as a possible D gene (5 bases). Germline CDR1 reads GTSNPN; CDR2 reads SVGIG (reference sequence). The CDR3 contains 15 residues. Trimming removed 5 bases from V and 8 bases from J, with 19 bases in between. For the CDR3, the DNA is TGTGCCTGGCACGATACAGGCAGGCTGGATTCACCCCTCCACTTT. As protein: CAWHDTGRLDSPLHF.

CDR3 amino acids: CASSLGPSFGGQPQHF. The CDR3 nucleotides are TGCGCCAGCAGCTTGGGGCCCTCCTTTGGTGGACAGCCCCAGCATTTT. The chain combines TRBV5-1 with TRBJ1-5; the D is unclear. This CDR3 spans 16 amino acids. From germline, CDR1 is SGHRS and CDR2 YFSETQ. V was trimmed by 0 bases and J by 7 bases, leaving 17 bases between them. Full variable domain (outside the CDR3, taken from reference TRBV5-1 and TRBJ1-5): KAGVTQTPRYLIKTRGQQVTLSCSPISGHRSVSWYQQTPGQGLQFLFEYFSETQRNKGNFPGRFSGRQFSNSRSEMNVSTLELGDSALYLCASSLGPSFGGQPQHFGDGTRLSIL.

Here the CDR3 DNA reads TGCAGTGCTAGTGGGCAGGGGCGGGAGACTGAAGCTTTCTTT. It specifies CSASGQGRETEAFF. This rearrangement joins TRBV20-1 to TRBJ1-1; tentative D call: TRBD1 (6 bases). The CDR3 contains 14 residues. Germline values: CDR1 DFQATT, CDR2 SNEGSKA (reference sequence). Trimming took off 3 bases at V and 5 bases at J, with 16 bases between the two ends.

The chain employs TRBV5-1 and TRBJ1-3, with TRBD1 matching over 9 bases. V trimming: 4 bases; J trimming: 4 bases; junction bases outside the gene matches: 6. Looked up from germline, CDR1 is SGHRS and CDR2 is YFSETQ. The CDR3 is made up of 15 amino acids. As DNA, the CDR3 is TGCGCCAGCAGCGACACAGGGGGCTCGGGAAACACCATATATTTT. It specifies CASSDTGGSGNTIYF.

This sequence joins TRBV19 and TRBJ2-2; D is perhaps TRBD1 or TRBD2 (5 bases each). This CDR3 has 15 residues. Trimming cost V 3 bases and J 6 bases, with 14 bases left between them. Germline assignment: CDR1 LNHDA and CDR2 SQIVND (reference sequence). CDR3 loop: CASSMIQRGAGELFF. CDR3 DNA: TGTGCCAGTAGTATGATACAGAGGGGTGCCGGGGAGCTGTTTTTT. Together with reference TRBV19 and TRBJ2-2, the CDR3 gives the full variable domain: DGGITQSPKYLFRKEGQNVTLSCEQNLNHDAMYWYRQDPGQGLRLIYYSQIVNDFQKGDIAEGYSVSREKKESFPLTVTSAQKNPTAFYLCASSMIQRGAGELFFGEGSRLTVL.

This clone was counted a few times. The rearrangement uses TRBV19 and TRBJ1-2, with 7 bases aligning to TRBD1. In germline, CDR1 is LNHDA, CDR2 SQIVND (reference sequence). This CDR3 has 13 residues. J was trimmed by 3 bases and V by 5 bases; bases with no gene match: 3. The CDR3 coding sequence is TGTGCCAGTAGTTCGACAGGGTACTATGGCTACACCTTC. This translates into CASSSTGYYGYTF.

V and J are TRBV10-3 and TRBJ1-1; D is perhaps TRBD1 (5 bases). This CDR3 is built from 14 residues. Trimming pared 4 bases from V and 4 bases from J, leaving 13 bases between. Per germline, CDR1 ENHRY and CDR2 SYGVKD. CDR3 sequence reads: CAISAGGDVTEAFF. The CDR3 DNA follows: TGTGCCATCAGTGCGGGGGGAGATGTCACTGAAGCTTTCTTT.

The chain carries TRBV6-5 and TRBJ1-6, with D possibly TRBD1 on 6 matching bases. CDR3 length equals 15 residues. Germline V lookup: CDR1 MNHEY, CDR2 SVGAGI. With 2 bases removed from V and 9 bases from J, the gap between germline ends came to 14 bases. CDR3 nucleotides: TGTGCCAGCAGTTACCGGGGGGCTTCGGGTTCACCCCTCCACTTT. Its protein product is CASSYRGASGSPLHF.

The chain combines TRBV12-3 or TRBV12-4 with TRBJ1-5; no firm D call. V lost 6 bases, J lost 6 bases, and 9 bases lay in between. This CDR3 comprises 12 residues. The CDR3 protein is CASRREVQPQHF. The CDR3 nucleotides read TGTGCCAGCAGACGCGAAGTTCAGCCCCAGCATTTT.

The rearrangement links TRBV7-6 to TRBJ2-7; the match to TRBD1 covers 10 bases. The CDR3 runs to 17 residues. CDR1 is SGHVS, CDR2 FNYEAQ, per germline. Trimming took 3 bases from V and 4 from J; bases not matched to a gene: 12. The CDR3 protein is CASSFLQFDRGQYEQYF. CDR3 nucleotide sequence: TGTGCCAGCAGCTTTCTTCAATTCGACAGGGGGCAATACGAGCAGTACTTC.

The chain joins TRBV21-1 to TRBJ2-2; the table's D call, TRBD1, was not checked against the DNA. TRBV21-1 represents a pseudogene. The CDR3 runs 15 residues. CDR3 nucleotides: TGTGCCAGCGGGATGGACAACAGAAACACCGGGGAGCTGTTTTTT. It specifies CASGMDNRNTGELFF.

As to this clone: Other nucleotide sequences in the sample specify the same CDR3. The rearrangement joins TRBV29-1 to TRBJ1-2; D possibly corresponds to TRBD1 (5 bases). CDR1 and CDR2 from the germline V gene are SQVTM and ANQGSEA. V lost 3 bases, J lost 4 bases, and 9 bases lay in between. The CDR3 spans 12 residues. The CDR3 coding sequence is TGCAGCGTTGAGGCGGGACTCTATGGCTACACCTTC. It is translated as CSVEAGLYGYTF.

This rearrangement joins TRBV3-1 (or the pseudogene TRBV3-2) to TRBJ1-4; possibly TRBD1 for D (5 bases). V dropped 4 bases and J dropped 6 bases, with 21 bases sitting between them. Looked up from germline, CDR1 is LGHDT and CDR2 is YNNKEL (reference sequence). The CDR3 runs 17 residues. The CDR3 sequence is CASSRSQLRDVYEKLFF. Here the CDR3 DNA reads TGTGCCAGCAGCCGATCACAACTCAGGGACGTTTATGAAAAACTGTTTTTT.

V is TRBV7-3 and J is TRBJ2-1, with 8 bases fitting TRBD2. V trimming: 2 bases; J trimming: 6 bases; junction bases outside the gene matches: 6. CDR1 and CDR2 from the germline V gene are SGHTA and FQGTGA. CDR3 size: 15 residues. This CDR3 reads CASSLGTRGSNEQFF. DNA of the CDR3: TGTGCCAGCAGCTTAGGGACTAGAGGGTCCAATGAGCAGTTCTTC.

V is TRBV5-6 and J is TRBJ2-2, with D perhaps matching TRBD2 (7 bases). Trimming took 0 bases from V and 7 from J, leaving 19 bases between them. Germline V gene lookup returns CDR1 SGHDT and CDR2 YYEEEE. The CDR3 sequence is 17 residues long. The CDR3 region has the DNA TGTGCCAGCAGCTTGGTTGGGGGGGCAGGCTCTGGCGGGGAGCTGTTTTTT. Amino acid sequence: CASSLVGGAGSGGELFF.

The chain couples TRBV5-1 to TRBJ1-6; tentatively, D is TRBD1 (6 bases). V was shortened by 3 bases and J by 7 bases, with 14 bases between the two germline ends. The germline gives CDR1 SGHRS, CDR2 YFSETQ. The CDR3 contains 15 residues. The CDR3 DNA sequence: TGCGCCAGCAGCTCCGGGACAAAGGGGAATTCACCCCTCCACTTT. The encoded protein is CASSSGTKGNSPLHF.

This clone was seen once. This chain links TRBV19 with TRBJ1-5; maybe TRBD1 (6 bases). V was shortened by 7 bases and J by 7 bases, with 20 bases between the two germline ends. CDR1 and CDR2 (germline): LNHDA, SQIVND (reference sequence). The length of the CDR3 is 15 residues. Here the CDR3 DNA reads TGTGCCAGTACTGCCATGTCGGGCCAGGGGCAGCCCCAGCATTTT. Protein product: CASTAMSGQGQPQHF.

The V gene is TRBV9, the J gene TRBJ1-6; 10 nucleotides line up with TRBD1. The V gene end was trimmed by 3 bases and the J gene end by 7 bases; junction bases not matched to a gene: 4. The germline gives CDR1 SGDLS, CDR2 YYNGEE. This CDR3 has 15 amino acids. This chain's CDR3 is CASSAGQGGNSPLHF. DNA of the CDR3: TGTGCCAGCAGCGCCGGACAGGGGGGCAATTCACCCCTCCACTTT.

Written as DNA, the CDR3 is TGCGCCAGCAGACCTGGACAGTCCTACAATGAGCAGTTCTTC. Translating gives CASRPGQSYNEQFF. The chain recombines TRBV5-1 with TRBJ2-1, with a weak D call TRBD1 (6 bases). Germline V gene sequence: CDR1 SGHRS, CDR2 YFSETQ. The length of the CDR3 is 14 residues. V lost 5 bases and J lost 1, with 10 bases in between.

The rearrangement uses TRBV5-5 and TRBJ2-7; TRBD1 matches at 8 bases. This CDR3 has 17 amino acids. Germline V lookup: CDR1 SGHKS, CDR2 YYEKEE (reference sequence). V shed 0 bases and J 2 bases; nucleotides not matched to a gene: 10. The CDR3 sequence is CASSLAAWDRRPYEQYF. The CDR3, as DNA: TGTGCCAGCAGCTTGGCAGCCTGGGACAGGCGCCCCTACGAGCAGTACTTC.

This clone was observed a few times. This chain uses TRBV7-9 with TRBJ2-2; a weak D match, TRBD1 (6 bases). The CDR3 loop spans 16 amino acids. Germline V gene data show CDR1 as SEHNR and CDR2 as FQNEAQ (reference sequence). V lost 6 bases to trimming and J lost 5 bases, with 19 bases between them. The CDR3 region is CASSPPRVGTTGELFF. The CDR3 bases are TGTGCCAGCAGTCCCCCAAGGGTGGGGACAACCGGGGAGCTGTTTTTT. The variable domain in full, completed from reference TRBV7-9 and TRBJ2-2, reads DTGVSQNPRHKITKRGQNVTFRCDPISEHNRLYWYRQTLGQGPEFLTYFQNEAQLEKSRLLSDRFSAERPKGSFSTLEIQRTEQGDSAMYLCASSPPRVGTTGELFFGEGSRLTVL.

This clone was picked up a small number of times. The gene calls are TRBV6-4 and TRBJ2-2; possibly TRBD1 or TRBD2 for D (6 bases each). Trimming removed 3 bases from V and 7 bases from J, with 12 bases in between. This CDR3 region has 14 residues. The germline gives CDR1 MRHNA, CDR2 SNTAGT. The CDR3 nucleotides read TGTGCCAGCAGTGAAAACCGGGGGCTCGGGGAGCTGTTTTTT. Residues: CASSENRGLGELFF.

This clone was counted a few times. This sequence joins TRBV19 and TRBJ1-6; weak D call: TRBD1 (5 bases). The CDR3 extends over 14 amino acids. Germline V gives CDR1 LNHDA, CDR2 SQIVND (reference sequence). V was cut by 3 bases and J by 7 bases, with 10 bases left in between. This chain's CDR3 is CASSMRGENSPLHF. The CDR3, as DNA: TGTGCCAGTAGTATGAGGGGCGAAAATTCACCCCTCCACTTT.

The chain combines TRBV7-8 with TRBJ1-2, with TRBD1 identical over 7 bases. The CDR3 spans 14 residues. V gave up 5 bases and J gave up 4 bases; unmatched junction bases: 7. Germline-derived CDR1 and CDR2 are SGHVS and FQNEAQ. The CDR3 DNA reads TGTGCCAGCAGCCCGACAGGGATGGGCTATGGCTACACCTTC. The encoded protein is CASSPTGMGYGYTF.

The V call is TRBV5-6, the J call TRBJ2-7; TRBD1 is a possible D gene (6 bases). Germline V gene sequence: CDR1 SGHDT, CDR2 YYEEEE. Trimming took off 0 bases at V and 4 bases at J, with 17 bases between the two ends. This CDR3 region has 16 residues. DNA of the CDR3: TGTGCCAGCAGCTTGGGTAAGGCAGGGGTTTATTACGAGCAGTACTTC. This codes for CASSLGKAGVYYEQYF.

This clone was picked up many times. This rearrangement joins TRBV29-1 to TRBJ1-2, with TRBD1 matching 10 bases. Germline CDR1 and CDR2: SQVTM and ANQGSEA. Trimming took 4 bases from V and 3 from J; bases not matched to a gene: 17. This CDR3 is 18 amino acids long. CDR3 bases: TGCAGCGTTGCCTCTCTGCGGGACAGGGGCTCCCCTGACTATGGCTACACCTTC. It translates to CSVASLRDRGSPDYGYTF.

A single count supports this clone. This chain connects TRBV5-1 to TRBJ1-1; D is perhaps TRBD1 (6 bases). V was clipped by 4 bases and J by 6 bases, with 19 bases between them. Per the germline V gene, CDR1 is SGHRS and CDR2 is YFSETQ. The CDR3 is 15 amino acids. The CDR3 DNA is TGCGCCAGCAGCCCCTCGCCAGGGGAAAGGTCTGAAGCTTTCTTT. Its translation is CASSPSPGERSEAFF.

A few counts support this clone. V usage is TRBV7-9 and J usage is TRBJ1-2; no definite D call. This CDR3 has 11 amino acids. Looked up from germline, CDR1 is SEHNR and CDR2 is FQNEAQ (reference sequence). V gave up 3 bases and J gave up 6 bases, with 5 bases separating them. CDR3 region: CASSFGHGYTF. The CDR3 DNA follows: TGTGCCAGCAGCTTTGGACATGGCTACACCTTC.